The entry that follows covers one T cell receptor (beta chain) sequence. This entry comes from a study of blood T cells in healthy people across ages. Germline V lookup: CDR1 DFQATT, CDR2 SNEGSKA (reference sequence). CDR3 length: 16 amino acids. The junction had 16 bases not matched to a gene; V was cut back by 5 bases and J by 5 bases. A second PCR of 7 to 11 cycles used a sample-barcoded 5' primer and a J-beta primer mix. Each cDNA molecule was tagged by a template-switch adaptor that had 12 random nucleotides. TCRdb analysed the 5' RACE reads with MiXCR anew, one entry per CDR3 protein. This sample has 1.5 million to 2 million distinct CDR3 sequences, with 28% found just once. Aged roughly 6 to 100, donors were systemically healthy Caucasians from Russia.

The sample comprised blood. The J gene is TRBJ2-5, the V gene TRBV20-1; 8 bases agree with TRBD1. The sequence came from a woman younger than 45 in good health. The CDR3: CSAPYPADREVETQYF. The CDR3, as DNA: TGCAGTGCTCCCTACCCCGCGGACAGGGAGGTGGAGACCCAGTACTTC.